These T cell receptor beta chains were read from a single sample in a study of blood T cell repertoires in COVID-19. Using immunoSEQ multiplex PCR, the repertoire was profiled, and TCRdb retains in-frame clones only, with some absent. The table has some 250,000 clones, approximately 77% seen once; the top ten hold 3.1%. Material: peripheral blood. Receptors originate from a woman under 30 with acute or convalescent COVID-19. Each CDR3 is given with its conserved first and last residue. D genes are given only for firm matches. The size of a clone is reported for some rows only, either as once, few or many, or as a class for expanded clones.

j_call clone_size d_call v_call cdr3_nt cdr3_aa
TRBJ1-3 . TRBD1 TRBV30 TGTGCCTGGAGTGGGGCCGGACAGGGTGATATGCGCCGGGGGGGAAACACCATATATTTT CAWSGAGQGDMRRGGNTIYF
TRBJ2-3 . . TRBV29-1 TGCAGCGTGGGGCCCTCAGGAACCCGAGGAGATACGCAGTATTTT CSVGPSGTRGDTQYF
TRBJ2-2 . . TRBV10-2 TGCGCCAGCAGTGGCGGCTTATACACCGGGGAGCTGTTTTTT CASSGGLYTGELFF
TRBJ1-5 once . TRBV5-1 TGCGCCAGCAGCTTGGGCACCGACATAAATCAGCCCCAGCATTTT CASSLGTDINQPQHF
TRBJ1-5 . TRBD1 TRBV18 TGTGCCAGCTCACCACGACCCGGGACAGGGATGGAGAAGCCCCAGCATTTT CASSPRPGTGMEKPQHF
TRBJ1-3 once TRBD1 TRBV6-6 TGTGCCAGCAGCCTACCGGGACAGGGGTCTGGAAACACCATATATTTT CASSLPGQGSGNTIYF
TRBJ1-5 . . TRBV6-4 TGTGCCAGCAGCAAACAGGGTTTACATCAGCCCCAGCATTTT CASSKQGLHQPQHF
TRBJ2-2 . . TRBV28 TGTGCCAGCAGTTTAGCAGGTGGATACACCGGGGAGCTGTTTTTT CASSLAGGYTGELFF
TRBJ2-7 . TRBD1 TRBV19 TGTGCCAGTAGGCTGACCCAGGGGGCCTACGAGCAGTACTTC CASRLTQGAYEQYF
TRBJ2-5 . . TRBV7-2 TGTGCCAGCAGCTTATCCCCCGCCCAACAGGAGACCCAGTACTTC CASSLSPAQQETQYF
TRBJ2-1 . . TRBV2 TGTGCCAGCAGTGCCCAGACTGGGTGGAATGAGCAGTTCTTC CASSAQTGWNEQFF
TRBJ1-2 once . TRBV18 TGTGCCAGCTCACCCGCGGGGACTACGAACTATGGCTACACCTTC CASSPAGTTNYGYTF
TRBJ2-3 . . TRBV5-1 TGCGCCAGCAGCTTGGCCGTTAGCTTAAACACAGATACGCAGTATTTT CASSLAVSLNTDTQYF
TRBJ1-5 . TRBD1 TRBV7-9 TGTGCCCCTTGGGGGTTCCGGGACAGTAGGCTTTATAGCAATCAGCCCCAGCATTTT CAPWGFRDSRLYSNQPQHF
TRBJ2-7 . . TRBV7-2 TGTGCCAGCAGCTTAGGCAGGGTTGGGGACGAGCAGTACTTC CASSLGRVGDEQYF
TRBJ1-4 . . TRBV28 TGTGCCAGCAGTTCCTCTCTTAATGAAAAACTGTTTTTT CASSSSLNEKLFF